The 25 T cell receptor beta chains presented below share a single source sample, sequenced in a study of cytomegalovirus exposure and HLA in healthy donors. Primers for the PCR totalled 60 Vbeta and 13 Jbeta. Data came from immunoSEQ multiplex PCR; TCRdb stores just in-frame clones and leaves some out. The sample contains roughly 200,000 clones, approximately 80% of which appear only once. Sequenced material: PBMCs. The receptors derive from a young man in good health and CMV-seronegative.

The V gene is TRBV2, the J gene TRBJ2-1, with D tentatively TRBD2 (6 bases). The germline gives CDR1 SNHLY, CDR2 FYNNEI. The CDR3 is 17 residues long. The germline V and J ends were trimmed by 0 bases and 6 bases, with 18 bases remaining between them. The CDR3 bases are TGTGCCAGCAGTGAAGCAATAGGAGCGGGCTCCCTCAATGAGCAGTTCTTC. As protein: CASSEAIGAGSLNEQFF.

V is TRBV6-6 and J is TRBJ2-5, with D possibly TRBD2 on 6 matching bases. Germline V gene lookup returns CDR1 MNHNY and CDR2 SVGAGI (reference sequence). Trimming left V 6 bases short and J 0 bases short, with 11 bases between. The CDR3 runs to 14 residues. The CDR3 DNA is TGTGCCAGCAGCCTACGGGGGTACCAAGAGACCCAGTACTTC. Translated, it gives CASSLRGYQETQYF.

CDR3 coding DNA: TGCGCCAGCAGCTTGTGGCCCCCCACGGGAGGCTACAATGAGCAGTTCTTC. It codes for CASSLWPPTGGYNEQFF. V gene TRBV5-1 combines with J gene TRBJ2-1; 7 nucleotides match TRBD2. The V segment lost 1 base and the J segment 3 bases; nucleotides outside the gene matches: 10. The germline CDR1 and CDR2 sequences are SGHRS and YFSETQ. The CDR3 loop spans 17 amino acids.

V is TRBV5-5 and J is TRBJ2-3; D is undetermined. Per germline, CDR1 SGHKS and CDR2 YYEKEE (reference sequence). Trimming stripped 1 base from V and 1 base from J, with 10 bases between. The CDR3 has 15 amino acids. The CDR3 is CASSLPLQGTDTQYF. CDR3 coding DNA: TGTGCCAGCAGCTTGCCTCTCCAGGGCACAGATACGCAGTATTTT.

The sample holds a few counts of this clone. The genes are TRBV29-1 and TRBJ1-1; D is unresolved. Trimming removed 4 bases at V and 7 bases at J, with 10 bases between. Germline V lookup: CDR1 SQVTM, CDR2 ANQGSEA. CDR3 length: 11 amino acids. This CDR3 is CSVGSGIEAFF. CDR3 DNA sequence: TGCAGCGTTGGGAGCGGTATTGAAGCTTTCTTT.

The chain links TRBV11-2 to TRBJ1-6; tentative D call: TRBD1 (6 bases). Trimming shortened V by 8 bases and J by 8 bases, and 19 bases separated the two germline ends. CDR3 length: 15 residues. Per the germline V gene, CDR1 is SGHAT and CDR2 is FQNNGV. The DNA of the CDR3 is TGTGCCAGCTCCTCAACCCGCAGGGGCGATTCACCCCTCCACTTT. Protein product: CASSSTRRGDSPLHF.

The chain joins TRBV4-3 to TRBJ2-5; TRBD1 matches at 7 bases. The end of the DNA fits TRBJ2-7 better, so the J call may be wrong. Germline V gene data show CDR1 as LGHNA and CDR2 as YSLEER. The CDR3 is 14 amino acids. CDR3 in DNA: TGCGCCAGCAGCCCCGGACAGGCCTCCTACGAGCAGTACTTC. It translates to CASSPGQASYEQYF.

The CDR3 DNA sequence: TGTGCCAGTAGCCCTACGGAGGGGACTGGAAACACCATATATTTT. Translated, it gives CASSPTEGTGNTIYF. V gene TRBV19 combines with J gene TRBJ1-3; tentative D call: TRBD1 (5 bases). Germline V gene lookup returns CDR1 LNHDA and CDR2 SQIVND (reference sequence). V gave up 6 bases and J gave up 2 bases, with 14 bases separating them. The CDR3 has 15 amino acids.

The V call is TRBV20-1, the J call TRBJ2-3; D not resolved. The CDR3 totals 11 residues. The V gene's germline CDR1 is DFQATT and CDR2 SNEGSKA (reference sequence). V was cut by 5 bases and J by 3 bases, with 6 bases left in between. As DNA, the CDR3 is TGCAGTGCTCACCTAACAGATACGCAGTATTTT. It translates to CSAHLTDTQYF.

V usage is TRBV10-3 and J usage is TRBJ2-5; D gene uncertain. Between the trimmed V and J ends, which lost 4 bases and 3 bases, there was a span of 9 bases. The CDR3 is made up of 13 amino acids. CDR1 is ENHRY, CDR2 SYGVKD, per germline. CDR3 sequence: CAISALEKETQYF. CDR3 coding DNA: TGTGCCATCAGTGCCCTGGAGAAAGAGACCCAGTACTTC.

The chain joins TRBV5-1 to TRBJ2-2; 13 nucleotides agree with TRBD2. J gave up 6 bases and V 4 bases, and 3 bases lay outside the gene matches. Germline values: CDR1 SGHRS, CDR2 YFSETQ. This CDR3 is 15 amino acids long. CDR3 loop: CASSQGLAGAGELFF. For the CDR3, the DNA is TGCGCCAGCAGCCAAGGACTAGCGGGGGCCGGGGAGCTGTTTTTT.

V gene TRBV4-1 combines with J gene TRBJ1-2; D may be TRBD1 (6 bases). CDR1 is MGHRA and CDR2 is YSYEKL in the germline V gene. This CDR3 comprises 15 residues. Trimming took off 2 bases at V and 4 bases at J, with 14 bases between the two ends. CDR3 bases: TGCGCCAGCAGCCAACAACAGGGTAAGGCCTATGGCTACACCTTC. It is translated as CASSQQQGKAYGYTF.

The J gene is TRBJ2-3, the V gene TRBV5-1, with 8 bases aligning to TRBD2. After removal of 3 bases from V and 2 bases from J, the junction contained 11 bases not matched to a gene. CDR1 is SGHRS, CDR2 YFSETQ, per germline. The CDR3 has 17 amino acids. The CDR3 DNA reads TGCGCCAGCAGCTCCGGCGGGGCGGGGGGTTACACAGATACGCAGTATTTT. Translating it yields CASSSGGAGGYTDTQYF. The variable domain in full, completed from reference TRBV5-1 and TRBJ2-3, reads KAGVTQTPRYLIKTRGQQVTLSCSPISGHRSVSWYQQTPGQGLQFLFEYFSETQRNKGNFPGRFSGRQFSNSRSEMNVSTLELGDSALYLCASSSGGAGGYTDTQYFGPGTRLTVL.

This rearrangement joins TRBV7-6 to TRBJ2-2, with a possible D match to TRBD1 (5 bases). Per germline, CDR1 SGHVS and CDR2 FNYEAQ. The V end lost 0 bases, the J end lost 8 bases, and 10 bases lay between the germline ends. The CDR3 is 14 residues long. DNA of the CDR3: TGTGCCAGCAGCTTAGCCTGGGGCGGTGGGGAGCTGTTTTTT. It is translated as CASSLAWGGGELFF.

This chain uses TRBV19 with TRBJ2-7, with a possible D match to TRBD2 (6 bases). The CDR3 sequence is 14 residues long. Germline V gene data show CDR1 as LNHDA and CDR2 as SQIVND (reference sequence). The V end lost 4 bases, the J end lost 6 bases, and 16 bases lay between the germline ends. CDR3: CASSTAGFWGEQYF. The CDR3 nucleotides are TGTGCCAGTAGTACAGCGGGTTTCTGGGGCGAGCAGTACTTC. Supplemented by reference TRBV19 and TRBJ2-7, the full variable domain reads DGGITQSPKYLFRKEGQNVTLSCEQNLNHDAMYWYRQDPGQGLRLIYYSQIVNDFQKGDIAEGYSVSREKKESFPLTVTSAQKNPTAFYLCASSTAGFWGEQYFGPGTRLTVT.

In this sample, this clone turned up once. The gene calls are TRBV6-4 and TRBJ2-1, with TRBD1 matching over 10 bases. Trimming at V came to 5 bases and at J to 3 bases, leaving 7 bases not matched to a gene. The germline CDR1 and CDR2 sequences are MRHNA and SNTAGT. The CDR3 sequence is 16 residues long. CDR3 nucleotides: TGTGCCAGCAGTTTTTCCGGGACAGGGGACTACAATGAGCAGTTCTTC. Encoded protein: CASSFSGTGDYNEQFF.

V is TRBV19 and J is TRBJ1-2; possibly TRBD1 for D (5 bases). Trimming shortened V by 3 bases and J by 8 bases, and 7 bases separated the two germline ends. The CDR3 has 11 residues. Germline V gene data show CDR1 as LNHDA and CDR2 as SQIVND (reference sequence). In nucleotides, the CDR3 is TGTGCCAGTAGTATGGGGCGGGGCTACACCTTC. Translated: CASSMGRGYTF.

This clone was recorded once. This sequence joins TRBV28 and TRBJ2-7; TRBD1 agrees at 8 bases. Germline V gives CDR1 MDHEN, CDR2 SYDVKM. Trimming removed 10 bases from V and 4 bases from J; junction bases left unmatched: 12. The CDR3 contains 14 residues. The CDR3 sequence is CAITNRGTGYEQYF. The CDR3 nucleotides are TGTGCCATCACAAACAGGGGGACTGGTTACGAGCAGTACTTC.

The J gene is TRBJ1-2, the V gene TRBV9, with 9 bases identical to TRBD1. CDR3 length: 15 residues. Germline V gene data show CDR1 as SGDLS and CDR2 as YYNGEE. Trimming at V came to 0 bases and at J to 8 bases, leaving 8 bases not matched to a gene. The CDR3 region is CASSVASGQGSGYTF. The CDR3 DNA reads TGTGCCAGCAGCGTAGCTTCCGGACAGGGGAGCGGCTACACCTTC.

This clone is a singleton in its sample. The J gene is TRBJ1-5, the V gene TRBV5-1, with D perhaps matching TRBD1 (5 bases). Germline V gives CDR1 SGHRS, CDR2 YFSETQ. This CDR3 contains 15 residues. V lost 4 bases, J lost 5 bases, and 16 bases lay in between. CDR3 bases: TGCGCCAGCAGCCCGGAAGGGGATAGGGATCAGCCCCAGCATTTT. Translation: CASSPEGDRDQPQHF.

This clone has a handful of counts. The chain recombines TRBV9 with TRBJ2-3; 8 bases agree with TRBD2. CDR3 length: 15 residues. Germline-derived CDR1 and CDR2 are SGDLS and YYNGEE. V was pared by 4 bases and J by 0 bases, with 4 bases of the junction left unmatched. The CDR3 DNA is TGTGCCAGCAGCTCCCTAGCGGGTAGCACAGATACGCAGTATTTT. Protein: CASSSLAGSTDTQYF.

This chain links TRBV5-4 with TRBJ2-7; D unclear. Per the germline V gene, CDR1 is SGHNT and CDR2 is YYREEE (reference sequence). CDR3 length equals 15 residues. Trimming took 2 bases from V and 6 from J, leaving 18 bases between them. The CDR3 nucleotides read TGTGCCAGCAGCTTATCCCCCACAGTCCCCCCCGAGCAGTACTTC. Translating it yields CASSLSPTVPPEQYF.

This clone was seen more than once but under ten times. CDR3 in amino acids: CASSLGQGMRTGELFF. The CDR3 nucleotides are TGCGCCAGCAGCTTGGGTCAGGGGATGAGAACCGGGGAGCTGTTTTTT. The J gene is TRBJ2-2, the V gene TRBV5-1; D is possibly TRBD1 (6 bases). The CDR3 extends over 16 amino acids. The germline V gene encodes CDR1 SGHRS and CDR2 YFSETQ. Trimming pared 0 bases from V and 5 bases from J, leaving 14 bases between.

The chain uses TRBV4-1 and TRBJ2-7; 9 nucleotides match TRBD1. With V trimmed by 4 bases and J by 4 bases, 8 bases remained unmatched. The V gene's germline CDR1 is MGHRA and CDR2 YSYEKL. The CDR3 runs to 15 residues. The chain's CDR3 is CASSLRTGQGYEQYF. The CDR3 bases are TGCGCCAGCAGCCTCCGAACGGGACAGGGATACGAGCAGTACTTC.

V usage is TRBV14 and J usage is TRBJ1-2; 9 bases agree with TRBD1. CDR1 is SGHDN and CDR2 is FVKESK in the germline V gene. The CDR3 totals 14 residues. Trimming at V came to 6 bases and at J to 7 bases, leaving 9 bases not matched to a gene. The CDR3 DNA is TGTGCCAGCAGACCTTGGACAGGGGAAGGTGGCTACACCTTC. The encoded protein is CASRPWTGEGGYTF.